This T cell receptor beta chain is drawn from a study of T cell responses to AZD1222 COVID-19 vaccine. Study as a whole: Second doses at about 4 or about 12 weeks were pooled.

The CDR3 is made up of 15 amino acids. V was clipped by 7 bases and J by 4 bases, with 19 bases between them. Germline values: CDR1 MNHEY, CDR2 SMNVEV (reference sequence). Assay used: immunoSEQ multiplex PCR; TCRdb lists only in-frame clones, some missing. The data show over 110,000 clones, 85% to 90% seen once. Sequencing used peripheral blood, obtained on day 0 of AZD1222 vaccination. The chain employs TRBV27 and TRBJ1-2, with D possibly matching TRBD1 (6 bases). The origin of this receptor is an adult in good health. The chain's CDR3 is CASKSQVGGAYGYTF. CDR3 nucleotides: TGTGCCAGCAAATCCCAGGTTGGGGGGGCCTATGGCTACACCTTC.